These 17 T cell receptor beta chains were sequenced from one sample in a study of molecular identifiers for immune sequencing clone quantification. TCRdb itself ran the PCR reads through MiXCR, one entry per CDR3 protein. The sample holds approximately 90,000 distinct CDR3 sequences, 21% seen once. The sequenced sample was naive CD8+ T cells from blood, with Jurkat cell RNA spiked in. As for subset: FACS-sorted CD8+CD4-CCR7+CD45RA+ naive T cells. The receptors were sampled from a human donor in good health. Some libraries in this study had Jurkat cell RNA spiked in.

CDR3 sequence: CASSQGLGALSTDTQYF. The CDR3 DNA reads TGCGCCAGCAGCCAGGGATTGGGTGCTTTAAGCACAGATACGCAGTATTTT. This chain uses TRBV4-1 with TRBJ2-3, with no clear D. CDR3 size: 17 residues. Between the trimmed V and J ends, which lost 3 bases and 0 bases, there was a span of 16 bases. Germline loops: CDR1 MGHRA, CDR2 YSYEKL.

The rearrangement joins TRBV27 to TRBJ2-6; D is unclear. CDR1 is MNHEY, CDR2 SMNVEV, per germline (reference sequence). This CDR3 has 15 amino acids. V gave up 6 bases and J gave up 0 bases, with 9 bases separating them. The CDR3 nucleotides read TGTGCCAGCAGATCCACTGGCTCTGGGGCCAACGTCCTGACTTTC. Translation gives CASRSTGSGANVLTF.

As for this clonotype: This may come from a read error, since a much larger clone is one base off. The chain carries TRBV9 and TRBJ2-7; 8 positions agree with TRBD1. The germline CDR1 and CDR2 sequences are SGDLS and YYNGEE. The length of the CDR3 is 12 residues. The CDR3, as DNA: TGTGCCAGCAGCGCCCAGGGGGCCGAGCGGTACTTC. This translates into CASSAQGAERYF.

This clonotype was seen more than once but under ten times. The rearrangement links TRBV28 to TRBJ2-2, with a tentative D call TRBD2 (5 bases). The CDR3 contains 15 residues. The germline CDR1 and CDR2 sequences are MDHEN and SYDVKM. The V end lost 3 bases, the J end lost 4 bases, and 12 bases lay between the germline ends. The CDR3: CASSFRGLRTGELFF. The DNA of the CDR3 is TGTGCCAGCAGTTTTCGGGGTCTGCGCACCGGGGAGCTGTTTTTT.

The chain carries TRBV4-3 and TRBJ2-3; no clear D. Trimming shortened V by 0 bases and J by 3 bases, and 19 bases separated the two germline ends. CDR3 size: 18 residues. Germline-derived CDR1 and CDR2 are LGHNA and YSLEER. Here the CDR3 DNA reads TGCGCCAGCAGCCAAGACTCCAGACTCACGGTTGGGACAGATACGCAGTATTTT. This gives the protein CASSQDSRLTVGTDTQYF.

The chain is built from TRBV12-3 or TRBV12-4 and TRBJ2-7; tentatively, D is TRBD1 or TRBD2 (5 bases each). The CDR3 is 15 residues long. Trimming removed 4 bases from V and 6 bases from J, with 19 bases in between. CDR3 amino acids: CASSSSGPGSGEQYF. The CDR3 nucleotides read TGTGCCAGCAGTTCATCGGGACCGGGATCTGGCGAGCAGTACTTC.

The sample holds a few counts of this clonotype. A much larger clone differs by one base, so this may be a read error. The J gene is TRBJ1-5, the V gene TRBV28; TRBD1 matches at 7 bases. Per the germline V gene, CDR1 is MDHEN and CDR2 is SYDVKM. The CDR3 is made up of 15 amino acids. The V segment lost 5 bases and the J segment 0 bases; nucleotides outside the gene matches: 4. The CDR3 loop reads CASSPGQLSNQPQHF. The DNA of the CDR3 is TGTGCCAGCAGTCCGGGACAGCTTAGCAATCAGCCCCAGCATTTT.

This clonotype was observed a handful of times. V is TRBV4-1 and J is TRBJ2-7; TRBD1 matches at 10 bases. This CDR3 is 15 amino acids long. From germline, CDR1 is MGHRA and CDR2 YSYEKL. V lost 2 bases and J lost 3; bases outside the gene matches: 4. The CDR3 DNA is TGCGCCAGCAGCCAATTTGGACAGGGGGACTACGAGCAGTACTTC. Translating gives CASSQFGQGDYEQYF.

The chain combines TRBV27 with TRBJ2-7; 9 bases line up with TRBD2. V lost 4 bases and J lost 3; bases outside the gene matches: 13. The germline gives CDR1 MNHEY, CDR2 SMNVEV (reference sequence). This CDR3 is built from 17 residues. CDR3 region: CASSSRGGGQFDYEQYF. In DNA form, the CDR3 reads TGTGCCAGCAGTTCCCGCGGGGGGGGCCAATTCGACTACGAGCAGTACTTC.

Details on this clonotype: One end of the junction is discordant with germline, which a read error may explain. The V and J genes are TRBV12-3 or TRBV12-4 and TRBJ2-3; perhaps TRBD1 as D (5 bases). The CDR3 extends over 13 amino acids. The CDR3 loop is CASGLGVRDTQYF. The DNA of the CDR3 is TGTGCCAGCGGTTTAGGGGTACGCGATACGCAGTATTTT.

The sample holds many counts of this clonotype. The CDR3 bases are TGCGCCAGCAGCTTGGCCGTGACAGTACAAGAGACCCAGTACTTC. It codes for CASSLAVTVQETQYF. The chain uses TRBV5-1 and TRBJ2-5; D may be TRBD1 (5 bases). Germline assignment: CDR1 SGHRS and CDR2 YFSETQ. The CDR3 is 15 residues long. The ends were cut back, 0 bases at V and 2 bases at J, with 11 bases in the middle.

Notes on this clonotype: One junction end does not reproduce the germline sequence, and a read error may be involved. V gene TRBV19 combines with J gene TRBJ2-3; 13 positions match TRBD2. This CDR3 region has 17 residues. CDR1 is LNHDA, CDR2 SQIVND, per germline (reference sequence). In DNA, the CDR3 is TGTGCCGGTAGCGCGACTAGCGGGGGGCCTGTTCTCGATACGCAGTATTTT. Its translation: CAGSATSGGPVLDTQYF.

The genes are TRBV11-3 and TRBJ2-2, with a possible D match to TRBD2 (6 bases). This CDR3 is 15 amino acids long. CDR1 and CDR2 (germline): SGHNT, YENEEA. V was trimmed by 4 bases and J by 6 bases, leaving 15 bases between them. CDR3 in amino acids: CASSSYSSSAGELFF. For the CDR3, the DNA is TGTGCCAGCAGCTCCTACAGTTCTAGCGCCGGGGAGCTGTTTTTT.

This clonotype came up many times. This chain links TRBV6-2 or TRBV6-3 with TRBJ2-5, with 9 nucleotides matching TRBD1. This CDR3 spans 17 amino acids. Germline V CDR1 and CDR2: MNHEY, SVGEGT. Losses at the gene ends were 3 bases for V and 1 base for J; bases not matched to a gene: 9. The CDR3 here is CASSYSWDRASQETQYF. CDR3 nucleotides: TGTGCCAGCAGTTATTCGTGGGACAGGGCGTCCCAAGAGACCCAGTACTTC.

This clonotype was detected ten times or more. An end of the junction does not agree with germline; a read error may underlie this. The chain couples TRBV6-5 to TRBJ2-7; tentatively, D is TRBD1 or TRBD2 (5 bases each). The CDR3 contains 17 residues. Germline-derived CDR1 and CDR2 are MNHEY and SVGAGI. This CDR3 reads CASSYSHGDGPFYEQYF. The CDR3 nucleotides read TGTGCCAGCAGCTACTCTCACGGGGACGGACCCTTCTACGAGCAGTACTTC.

This chain joins TRBV7-9 and TRBJ2-4, with D tentatively TRBD2 (5 bases). The CDR3 has 16 residues. Germline V lookup: CDR1 SEHNR, CDR2 FQNEAQ (reference sequence). V lost 5 bases, J lost 3 bases, and 17 bases lay in between. CDR3 protein: CASSRRTGGDKNIQYF. The CDR3 region has the DNA TGTGCCAGCAGCCGGAGGACGGGCGGTGACAAAAACATTCAGTACTTC.

In its sample, this clonotype was seen many times. V is TRBV4-3 and J is TRBJ2-7; TRBD2 agrees at 7 bases. Germline V gene lookup returns CDR1 LGHNA and CDR2 YSLEER. The CDR3 spans 15 residues. V dropped 0 bases and J dropped 3; count of bases not matched to a gene: 5. CDR3 in DNA: TGCGCCAGCAGCCAAGAATCGGCGGGAGACTACGAGCAGTACTTC. This encodes CASSQESAGDYEQYF.